The text below deals with one T cell receptor beta chain. CDR3 length: 16 amino acids. Germline CDR1 and CDR2: SNHLY and FYNNEI. With 4 bases removed from V and 2 bases from J, the gap between germline ends came to 12 bases. Methods used by the authors: Using reference gene primer amplification, nucleated cell counts were estimated. The method was immunoSEQ multiplex PCR; TCRdb's version includes in-frame clones alone and lacks a portion of them. The V and J calls and clone size were taken over from that table, and D and trimming were inferred from the DNA. The repertoire holds 250,000 to 350,000 clones, with more than 80% as singletons. Seattle researchers signed up patients amid active infection and tracked them longitudinally. The data originate from a study of blood T cell repertoires in COVID-19. Across the study: The United States, Italy and Spain were the sources of the acute and convalescent COVID-19 samples. The analysed material was cDNA or gDNA that came from T cells, B-cell-depleted T cells, or PBMCs.

V is TRBV2 and J is TRBJ2-6; maybe TRBD2 (6 bases). Sequenced sample: peripheral blood. This receptor was obtained from a woman aged 45-59 years with COVID-19, enrolled during active disease. Here the CDR3 reads CASSVKPGAGANVLTF. CDR3 bases: TGTGCCAGCAGTGTGAAGCCGGGGGCTGGGGCCAACGTCCTGACTTTC. Full variable domain (missing parts from reference TRBV2 and TRBJ2-6): EPEVTQTPSHQVTQMGQEVILRCVPISNHLYFYWYRQILGQKVEFLVSFYNNEISEKSEIFDDQFSVERPDGSNFTLKIRSTKLEDSAMYFCASSVKPGAGANVLTFGAGSRLTVL.